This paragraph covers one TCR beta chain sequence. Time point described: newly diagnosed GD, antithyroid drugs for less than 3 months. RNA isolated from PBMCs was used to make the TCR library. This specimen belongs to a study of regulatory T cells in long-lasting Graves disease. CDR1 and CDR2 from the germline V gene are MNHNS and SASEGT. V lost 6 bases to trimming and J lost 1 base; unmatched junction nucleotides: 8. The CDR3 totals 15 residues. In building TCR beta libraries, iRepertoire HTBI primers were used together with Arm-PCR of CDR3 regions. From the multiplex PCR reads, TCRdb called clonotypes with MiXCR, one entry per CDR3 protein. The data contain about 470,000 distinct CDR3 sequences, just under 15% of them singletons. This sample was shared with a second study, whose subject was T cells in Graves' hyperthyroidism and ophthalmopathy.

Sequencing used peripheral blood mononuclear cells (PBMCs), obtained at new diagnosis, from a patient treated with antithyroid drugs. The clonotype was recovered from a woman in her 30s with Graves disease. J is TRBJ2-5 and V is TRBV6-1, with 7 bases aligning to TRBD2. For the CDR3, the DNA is TGTGCCAGCAGCGACCTAGCGGACCCCCAAGAGACCCAGTACTTC. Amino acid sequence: CASSDLADPQETQYF.